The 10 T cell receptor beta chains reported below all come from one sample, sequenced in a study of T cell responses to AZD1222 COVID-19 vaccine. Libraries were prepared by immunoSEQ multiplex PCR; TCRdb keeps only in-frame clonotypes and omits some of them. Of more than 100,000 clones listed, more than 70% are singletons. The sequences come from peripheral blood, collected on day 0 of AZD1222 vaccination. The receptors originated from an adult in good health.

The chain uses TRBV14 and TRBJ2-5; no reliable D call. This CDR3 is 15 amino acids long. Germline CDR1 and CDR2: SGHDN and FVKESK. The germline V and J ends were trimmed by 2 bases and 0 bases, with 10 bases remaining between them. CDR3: CASSQRGWYQETQYF. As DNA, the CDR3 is TGTGCCAGCAGCCAAAGAGGCTGGTACCAAGAGACCCAGTACTTC.

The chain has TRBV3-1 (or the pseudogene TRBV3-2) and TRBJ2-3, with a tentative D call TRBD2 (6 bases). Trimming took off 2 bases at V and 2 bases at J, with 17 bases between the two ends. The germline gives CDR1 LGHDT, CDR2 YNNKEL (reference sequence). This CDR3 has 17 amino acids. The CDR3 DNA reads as TGTGCCAGCAGCCAAAATACCGGGACTGGCCCCACAGATACGCAGTATTTT. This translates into CASSQNTGTGPTDTQYF.

The CDR3 reads CASSTNRGQLAFF. The CDR3 nucleotides read TGTGCCAGTAGTACCAACAGGGGGCAGTTGGCTTTCTTT. V and J are TRBV19 and TRBJ1-1; 9 bases map to TRBD1. V lost 4 bases and J lost 11; bases outside the gene matches: 8. This CDR3 has 13 residues. Germline lookup yields CDR1 LNHDA and CDR2 SQIVND (reference sequence).

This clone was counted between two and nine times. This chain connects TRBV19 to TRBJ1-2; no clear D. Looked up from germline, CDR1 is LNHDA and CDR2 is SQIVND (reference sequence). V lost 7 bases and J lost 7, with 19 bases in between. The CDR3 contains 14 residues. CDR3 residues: CASIPSSDSRGYTF. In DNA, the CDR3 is TGTGCCAGTATCCCTTCGTCGGACTCCCGTGGCTACACCTTC.

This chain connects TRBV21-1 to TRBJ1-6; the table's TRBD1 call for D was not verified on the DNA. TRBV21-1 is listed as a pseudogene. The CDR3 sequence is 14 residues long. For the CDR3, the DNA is TGTGCCAGAAGCGACAGGGTGGAGCATTCACCCCTCCACTTT. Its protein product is CARSDRVEHSPLHF.

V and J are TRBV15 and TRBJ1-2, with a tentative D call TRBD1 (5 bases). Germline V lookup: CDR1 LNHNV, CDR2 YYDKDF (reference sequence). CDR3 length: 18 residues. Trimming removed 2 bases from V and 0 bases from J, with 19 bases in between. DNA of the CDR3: TGTGCCACCAGCAGACTGGGAAGGGGTGGTGGAACTAACTATGGCTACACCTTC. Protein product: CATSRLGRGGGTNYGYTF.

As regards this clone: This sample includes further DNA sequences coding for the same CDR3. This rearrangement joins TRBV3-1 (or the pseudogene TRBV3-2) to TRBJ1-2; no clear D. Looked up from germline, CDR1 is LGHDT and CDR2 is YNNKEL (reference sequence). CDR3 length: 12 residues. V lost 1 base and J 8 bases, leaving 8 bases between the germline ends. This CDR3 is CASSQAGYGYTF. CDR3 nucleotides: TGTGCCAGCAGCCAAGCGGGGTACGGCTACACCTTC.

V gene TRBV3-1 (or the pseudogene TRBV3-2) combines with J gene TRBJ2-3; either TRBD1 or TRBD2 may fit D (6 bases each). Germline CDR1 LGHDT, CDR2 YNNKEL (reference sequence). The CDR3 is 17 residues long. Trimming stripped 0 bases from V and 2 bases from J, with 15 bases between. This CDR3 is CASSQERTGAYTDTQYF. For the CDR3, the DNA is TGTGCCAGCAGCCAAGAGCGAACGGGGGCCTACACAGATACGCAGTATTTT.

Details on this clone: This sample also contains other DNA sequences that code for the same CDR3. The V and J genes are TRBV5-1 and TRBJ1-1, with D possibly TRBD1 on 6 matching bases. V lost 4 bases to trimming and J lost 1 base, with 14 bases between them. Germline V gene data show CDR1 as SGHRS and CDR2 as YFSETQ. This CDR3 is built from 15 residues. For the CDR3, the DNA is TGCGCCAGCAGCCCCCGGGAAGGGGGGAACACTGAAGCTTTCTTT. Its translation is CASSPREGGNTEAFF.

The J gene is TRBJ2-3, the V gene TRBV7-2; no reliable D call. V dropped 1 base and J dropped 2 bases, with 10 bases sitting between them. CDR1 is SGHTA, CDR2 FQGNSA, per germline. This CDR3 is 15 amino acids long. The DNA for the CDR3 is TGTGCCAGCAGCTTAGATGGCTATCCCACAGATACGCAGTATTTT. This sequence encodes CASSLDGYPTDTQYF.